This T cell receptor beta chain was recovered during a study of cytomegalovirus exposure and HLA in healthy donors (TCRdb year 2017). With regard to the full study: An earlier analysis of some 600 of the donors reported over 250 Gb of sequence data and around 100 million unique TCR beta sequences obtained from some 200 million T cells. In a later genetic analysis, genome-wide SNP genotypes for about three fifths of the 666 donors were used, and that subset was treated as a discovery cohort. An early release that covered fewer than 800 HLA-typed donors contained 300 to 350 gigabases of sequencing data and 75 million to 100 million unique TCR sequences. The genetic ancestry cluster associated with self-reported Caucasian donors included about 81% of the 300 to 450 genotyped donors. The study used immunosequencing to profile the T cell repertoires of under 700 subjects and linked those repertoires to cytomegalovirus serostatus. A later analysis re-analyzed previously published TCR beta repertoires from several hundred donors and added high-resolution HLA genotyping to study TCR occurrence patterns. Among 350 to 400 genotyped donors of the cohort, an average of about 240,000 unique TCR beta nucleotide sequences were sequenced per donor, 15% to 20% of them non-productive. To predict cytomegalovirus infection status, the study combined high-throughput TCR immunosequencing, statistical association of individual TCRs with disease status, and machine learning. Donor age, sex, ethnicity and CMV serostatus were compiled together with the repertoire data. Class I and class II HLA loci were covered by the typing at four-digit resolution. In addition to the first cohort of 666 subjects, a separate validation cohort of 120 different subjects was used. To decide whether each TCR beta V gene segment behaved as functional or pseudogenic, an earlier analysis of some 600 of the donors relied on high-throughput TCR beta sequencing. All discovery cohort repertoires had been generated using a single sequencing platform. Roughly five DR-DQ haplotypes were handled as single units for association and clustering because linkage in the cohort was strong. The study aimed to test whether cataloging public T cell receptors could reveal signatures of past pathogen exposure. In the later analysis, no new phenotypic data were used to find candidate immune exposures; instead, reliance was placed on TCR beta sequences and their occurrence across donors. Typing coverage differed by locus: A, B, C, DRB1 and DQB1 were typed in roughly 629-630 donors, DQA1 in 522, DPA1 in approximately 600, and DPB1 in 400 to 490.

The cohort was made up of 666 healthy bone marrow donors. All cohort members were sampled while nominally healthy, although unrecorded immune exposures were likely present. The donor tested CMV seronegative, placing the donor among the approximately 400 seronegative members of the cohort. Each donor provided a peripheral blood sample, and peripheral blood mononuclear cells were used for TCR beta sequencing. Genomic DNA extraction from the blood cell samples was performed with the Qiagen DNeasy Blood Extraction Kit. The germline V and J ends show losses of 9 bases and 4 bases respectively, and no gene match explains 7 bases of the junction. The CDR3 has 14 amino acids, counting the end cysteine and phenylalanine. The kept DNA is CDR3 alone, 42 bases in frame from the first base. CDR1 and CDR2 are drawn from the germline V gene (reference sequence): LNHDA, SQIVND. Points the paper makes about the study in general: Most TCR sequences were seen in very few donors, while some public TCRs were found in many individuals. Linkage disequilibrium might explain the correlated functional status among segregating V segments, but an unknown experimental factor could not be excluded. At a false discovery rate of 0.05, a later analysis linked 16,951 TCR beta sequences to specific HLA alleles. Because counts were too low, under 20 rarely observed V segments, including chromosome 9 orphons, were left out of the earlier analysis of a few hundred of the donors. In an earlier analysis of fewer than 700 of the donors, most TCR beta V segments appeared in productive rearrangements about 90% or about 30% of the time, broadly matching IMGT annotations. According to a later analysis, TCR association rates differed among HLA loci, with DRB1 alleles showing the most associated TCRs and HLA-C alleles showing the fewest. When HLA alleles, especially DR and DQ, strongly co-occurred, attributing TCR associations to individual alleles was difficult. Because HLA typing was missing for some donors at each locus, association tests included only the typed subset. A further reported finding was that TCR beta sequences accurately predicted the HLA-A and HLA-B alleles for most subjects in the first cohort. The classifier was reported to diagnose cytomegalovirus status with high specificity and sensitivity in both the original and validation cohorts. Most CMV-associated TCR beta chains appeared to be HLA-restricted in a later analysis, and the HLA associations seemed to be driven largely by CMV exposure. According to the authors, the approach could potentially be generalized to other disease states and immunological phenotypes. The only immune exposure information available for the cohort was CMV serostatus. A cluster of highly shared sequence variants was judged likely to be a technical artifact of the sequencing pipeline. In the study, approximately 150 TCR beta chains were listed as associated with cytomegalovirus. In a later genetic analysis, a missense DCLRE1C variant was associated with V-gene and J-gene trimming of TCR beta chains, and the association was replicated in an independent cohort. In a later analysis, several top co-occurrence clusters were reported to appear linked to parvovirus B19, influenza, CMV and Epstein-Barr virus. In vitro tests confirmed that a few of the cytomegalovirus-associated TCR beta chains recognize cytomegalovirus antigens. In a later analysis, HLA-associated TCR beta chains were found to be more clonally expanded and to have lower generation probabilities than equally common non-associated chains. Presence/absence analyses assumed roughly uniform sequencing depth across donors, an assumption that may not hold. According to a later genetic analysis, donors in an Asian-associated ancestry cluster had fewer N-insertions in productive TCRs than the approximately 700-donor mean. Because the 87-base-pair reads could not distinguish some IMGT-functional V segments, including TRBV6-2 and TRBV6-3, those segments were excluded. In this cohort, only TCR beta chains were sequenced, and detectable features were limited by the absence of alpha or paired-chain data.

Worth noting for this clone: Its antigen target is currently unknown. The sample holds no much larger clone one base away, and base qualities are not on file.

Libraries came from the immunoSEQ multiplex PCR assay. A mixture of 60 forward primers for TCR Vbeta segments and 13 reverse primers for TCR Jbeta segments was used in the multiplex PCR. The CDR3 region of rearranged TCR beta genes was amplified from genomic DNA with a multiplex PCR assay. On the Illumina HiSeq System, the amplified TCR beta libraries were sequenced as 87-base-pair reads. The study's processing was this. Across the 666 repertoires, a later analysis counted roughly 84 million unique TCR beta chains, approximately 12 million of which were shared by at least two donors. To remove PCR and sequencing errors, raw reads were error-corrected and collapsed into unique sequences using a nearest-neighbor algorithm that merged closely related sequences. Alignment of CDR3 sequences to IMGT reference sequences was used to assign V, D and J gene segments. Each retained sequence needed at least a six-nucleotide match to both a V gene segment and a J gene segment. Rearrangements were called productive when the CDR3 lacked stop codons and stayed in frame with V and J; all others were non-productive. CDR3 was defined by IMGT convention, running from the second conserved V-encoded cysteine to the conserved J-encoded phenylalanine. In an earlier analysis of approximately 590 of the donors, sequences lacking an unambiguous match to a single V gene segment were excluded. In an earlier analysis of approximately 560 of the donors, a V segment was called functional when productive rearrangements were above 56.7%, and segregating when the standard deviation between donors exceeded 5%. A statistical classification framework was built for diagnosing cytomegalovirus status from the catalog of TCR beta chain sequences. In a later analysis, V and J genes were assigned by comparing TCR nucleotide sequences against IMGT/GENE-DB human TR gene sequences. Using the TCRdist pipeline, a later analysis assigned CDR3 sequences along with most-parsimonious VDJ recombination scenarios. In a later analysis, each TCR beta chain was defined by its CDR3 amino acid sequence together with its V-gene family, and reads without a unique V-gene family were excluded. As a way to deal with suspected cross-contamination and a sequencing artifact, a later analysis dropped 450 to 700 nucleotide sequences that were highly shared and had low generation probability. For each public chain, a later analysis derived a clonal expansion index from normalized ranks of inferred template counts within each repertoire. In a later analysis, generation probabilities were computed with a VDJ recombination model fitted to out-of-frame rearrangements, and the resulting probabilities were checked against IGoR. Hypergeometric tests were used in a later analysis to score TCR-TCR, TCR-HLA and TCR-CMV co-occurrence, with a repertoire-size bias correction applied to the TCR pairs. In a later analysis, false discovery rates were estimated by permuting HLA or CMV assignments 20 times. In a later analysis, co-occurring TCRs were grouped with DBSCAN, and TCRdist sequence similarity was added when clustering was performed within HLA-allele-positive subsets. Repertoires with fewer than 30,000 or more than 120,000 public chains, plus five repertoires with anomalous nucleotide sharing, were excluded from co-occurrence clustering. Not all clones reach the TCRdb copy of this immuneACCESS table, which keeps in-frame sequences only. Checked studies attribute under half of the gap to unresolved V genes and leave the rest unexplained. From that table come the V and J calls and clone size; the DNA was used to work out D and trimming. The sample yields over 150,000 clones; 70% to 90% were counted once. About 2.2% of the sample comes from the top ten.

The specimen sequenced was PBMCs. The chain uses TRBV19 and TRBJ2-2; 8 junctional bases match TRBD1. This TCR came from a woman under 40 in good health and CMV-seronegative. The nucleotide sequence is TGTGCCAGCAAGGACAGGGAATTCACCGGGGAGCTGTTTTTT. It encodes CASKDREFTGELFF.